This paragraph covers one T cell receptor beta chain sequence. The data were produced by immunoSEQ multiplex PCR, yet TCRdb's version contains in-frame clones alone and is incomplete. The data contain tens of thousands of clones, approximately 85% of them seen just once; the ten biggest clones take up 9.9%. This entry belongs to a study of blood T cell repertoires in COVID-19. Study-wide background: From T cells, B-cell-depleted T cells, or PBMCs came the material, which was cDNA or gDNA.

V shed 4 bases and J shed 1 base, with 14 bases lying between them. The CDR3 is 15 residues long. CDR1 and CDR2 from the germline V gene are SGDLS and YYNGEE. The chain uses TRBV9 and TRBJ2-5, with D possibly matching TRBD1 (8 bases). The receptor's source is a human donor in a cohort sampled during active COVID-19. The sequenced sample consisted of peripheral blood. As DNA, the CDR3 is TGTGCCAGCAGCCTACAGGGGGGGCCCCAAGAGACCCAGTACTTC. Its protein is CASSLQGGPQETQYF. Drawing the rest from reference TRBV9 and TRBJ2-5, the complete variable domain is DSGVTQTPKHLITATGQRVTLRCSPRSGDLSVYWYQQSLDQGLQFLIQYYNGEERAKGNILERFSAQQFPDLHSELNLSSLELGDSALYFCASSLQGGPQETQYFGPGTRLLVL.